The 14 T cell receptor beta chains presented below share a single source sample, sequenced in a study of cytomegalovirus exposure and HLA in healthy donors. Vbeta (60) and Jbeta (13) primers were used in the PCR. Clones were read by immunoSEQ multiplex PCR, and TCRdb kept only the in-frame ones, dropping some. The table lists under 200,000 clones, roughly 84% of them singletons. Specimen: PBMCs. Receptor source: a boy younger than 18 in good health and CMV-seronegative.

The chain combines TRBV28 with TRBJ2-7; TRBD2 aligns across 8 bases. V lost 4 bases and J lost 1; bases outside the gene matches: 6. There are 15 residues in the CDR3. The germline V gene has CDR1 MDHEN and CDR2 SYDVKM. For the CDR3, the DNA is TGTGCCAGCAGTTCCGGGACTAGTCGATCCTACGAGCAGTACTTC. Its protein is CASSSGTSRSYEQYF.

The genes are TRBV7-2 and TRBJ2-3; TRBD2 matches 10 bases. CDR3 size: 15 residues. Germline V lookup: CDR1 SGHTA, CDR2 FQGNSA. Trimming removed 3 bases from V and 1 base from J; junction bases left unmatched: 1. As DNA, the CDR3 is TGTGCCAGCAGCTTCCTAGCGGGGGGCACAGATACGCAGTATTTT. This gives the protein CASSFLAGGTDTQYF.

The chain couples TRBV7-9 to TRBJ2-7; possible D gene TRBD1, 6 bases. The CDR3 length is 14 residues. Trimming left V 5 bases short and J 3 bases short, with 14 bases between. Germline V gene sequence: CDR1 SEHNR, CDR2 FQNEAQ (reference sequence). CDR3 region: CASSPRDTYYEQYF. In DNA, the CDR3 is TGTGCCAGCAGCCCCCGGGACACTTACTACGAGCAGTACTTC.

In its sample, this clone was seen once. This rearrangement joins TRBV30 to TRBJ2-1; 12 bases align to TRBD2. V was pared by 3 bases and J by 7 bases, with 13 bases of the junction left unmatched. CDR3 length: 17 residues. Per germline, CDR1 GTSNPN and CDR2 SVGIG (reference sequence). CDR3 DNA sequence: TGTGCCTGGAGAAGACTAGCGGGAGACCGCAACGGGAATGAGCAGTTCTTC. Translation gives CAWRRLAGDRNGNEQFF.

The chain employs TRBV4-2 and TRBJ1-3; no clear D gene. The CDR3 is made up of 14 amino acids. V lost 1 base to trimming and J lost 3 bases, with 7 bases between them. The V gene's germline CDR1 is LGHNA and CDR2 YNFKEQ. DNA of the CDR3: TGTGCCAGCAGCCAAGCCGGTAGTGGAAACACCATATATTTT. It specifies CASSQAGSGNTIYF.

This chain joins TRBV4-1 and TRBJ1-4; D remains ambiguous. V shed 2 bases and J shed 5 bases, with 12 bases lying between them. The CDR3 runs 15 residues. CDR1 and CDR2 from the germline V gene are MGHRA and YSYEKL. The CDR3 protein is CASSQSPVLNEKLFF. CDR3 DNA sequence: TGCGCCAGCAGCCAATCTCCGGTGCTGAATGAAAAACTGTTTTTT.

This clone was observed a single time. The rearrangement uses TRBV6-5 and TRBJ1-6; no reliable D call. The CDR3 loop spans 14 amino acids. Germline V gene sequence: CDR1 MNHEY, CDR2 SVGAGI. V lost 2 bases, J lost 8 bases, and 10 bases lay in between. In DNA, the CDR3 is TGTGCCAGCAGTTACAAAGGCAGCGATTCACCCCTCCACTTT. This sequence encodes CASSYKGSDSPLHF.

V and J are TRBV5-1 and TRBJ1-3; 8 bases agree with TRBD1. J gave up 0 bases and V 4 bases, and 9 bases lay outside the gene matches. This CDR3 is 17 amino acids long. Germline CDR1 and CDR2: SGHRS and YFSETQ. The CDR3 DNA reads TGCGCCAGCAGCATCCGGACAGGGCATGACTCTGGAAACACCATATATTTT. Amino acids: CASSIRTGHDSGNTIYF.

The chain carries TRBV5-4 and TRBJ2-1, with 11 nucleotides matching TRBD2. The CDR3 runs 15 residues. Germline V gene data show CDR1 as SGHNT and CDR2 as YYREEE (reference sequence). V was pared by 0 bases and J by 10 bases, with 6 bases of the junction left unmatched. This CDR3 is CASSLDSGRGEEQFF. CDR3 DNA sequence: TGTGCCAGCAGCTTGGATAGCGGGAGGGGGGAGGAGCAGTTCTTC.

This chain connects TRBV11-2 to TRBJ1-3; 8 bases map to TRBD1. Germline V lookup: CDR1 SGHAT, CDR2 FQNNGV. The CDR3 runs 13 residues. J lost 6 bases, V lost 4 bases, and 2 bases had no gene match. The CDR3 DNA reads as TGTGCCAGCAGCTCGACAGGGGAAAACACCATATATTTT. As protein: CASSSTGENTIYF.

The gene calls are TRBV5-6 and TRBJ1-1, with D possibly being TRBD1 (6 bases). Germline V gives CDR1 SGHDT, CDR2 YYEEEE. V was cut by 0 bases and J by 4 bases, with 10 bases left in between. The CDR3 runs to 14 residues. CDR3 nucleotides: TGTGCCAGCAGCTTGGGGGGGCGAGGCACTGAAGCTTTCTTT. Translating it yields CASSLGGRGTEAFF.

This sequence joins TRBV19 and TRBJ2-2; the D is unclear. Germline CDR1 reads LNHDA; CDR2 reads SQIVND (reference sequence). The CDR3 loop spans 14 amino acids. Trimming removed 3 bases from V and 1 base from J, with 6 bases in between. The CDR3 nucleotides read TGTGCCAGTAGTATTTTACTGAACACCGGGGAGCTGTTTTTT. It translates to CASSILLNTGELFF.

The chain joins TRBV15 to TRBJ1-5; D gene ambiguous. V was trimmed by 1 base and J by 2 bases, leaving 6 bases between them. The germline V gene has CDR1 LNHNV and CDR2 YYDKDF (reference sequence). The CDR3 has 14 residues. In nucleotides, the CDR3 is TGTGCCACCAGCAGAGCTTCAGGCAATCAGCCCCAGCATTTT. Protein product: CATSRASGNQPQHF.

The V call is TRBV15, the J call TRBJ2-7, with 10 bases fitting TRBD1. V shed 1 base and J 4 bases; nucleotides not matched to a gene: 7. CDR3 length: 16 amino acids. Germline V gene data show CDR1 as LNHNV and CDR2 as YYDKDF (reference sequence). The chain's CDR3 is CATSRGRTGGEYEQYF. CDR3 coding DNA: TGTGCCACCAGCAGAGGCCGGACAGGGGGGGAGTACGAGCAGTACTTC.